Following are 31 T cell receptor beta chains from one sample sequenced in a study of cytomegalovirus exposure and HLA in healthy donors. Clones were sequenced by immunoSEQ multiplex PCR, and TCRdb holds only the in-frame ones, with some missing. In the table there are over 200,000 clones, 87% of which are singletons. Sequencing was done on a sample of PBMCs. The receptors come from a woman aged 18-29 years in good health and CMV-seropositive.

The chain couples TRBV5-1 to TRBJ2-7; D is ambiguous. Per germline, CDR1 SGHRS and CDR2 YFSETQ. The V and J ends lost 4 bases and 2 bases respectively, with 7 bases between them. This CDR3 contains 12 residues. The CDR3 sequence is CASSETTYEQYF. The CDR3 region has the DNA TGCGCCAGCAGCGAGACAACCTACGAGCAGTACTTC.

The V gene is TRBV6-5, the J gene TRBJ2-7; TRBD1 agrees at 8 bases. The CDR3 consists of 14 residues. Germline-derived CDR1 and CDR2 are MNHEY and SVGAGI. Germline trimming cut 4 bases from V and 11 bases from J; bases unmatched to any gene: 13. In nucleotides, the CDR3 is TGTGCCAGCAGTTTTACCGCTGGACAGGGCTTTGAGTACTTC. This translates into CASSFTAGQGFEYF.

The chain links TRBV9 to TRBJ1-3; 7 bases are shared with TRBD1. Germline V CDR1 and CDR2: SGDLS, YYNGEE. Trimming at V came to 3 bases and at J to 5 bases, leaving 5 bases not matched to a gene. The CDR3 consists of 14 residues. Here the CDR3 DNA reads TGTGCCAGCAGCGCTTACAGGGGTAGAAACACCATATATTTT. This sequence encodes CASSAYRGRNTIYF.

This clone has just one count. This CDR3 reads CAWSPGQGSQETQYF. CDR3 sequence (DNA): TGTGCCTGGAGTCCGGGACAGGGCTCACAAGAGACCCAGTACTTC. This sequence joins TRBV30 and TRBJ2-5, with 9 bases identical to TRBD1. From germline, CDR1 is GTSNPN and CDR2 SVGIG (reference sequence). This CDR3 contains 15 residues. The J segment lost 2 bases and the V segment lost 2 bases, leaving 6 bases of the junction unmatched. Full variable domain (missing parts from reference TRBV30 and TRBJ2-5): SQTIHQWPATLVQPVGSPLSLECTVEGTSNPNLYWYRQAAGRGLQLLFYSVGIGQISSEVPQNLSASRPQDRQFILSSKKLLLSDSGFYLCAWSPGQGSQETQYFGPGTRLLVL.

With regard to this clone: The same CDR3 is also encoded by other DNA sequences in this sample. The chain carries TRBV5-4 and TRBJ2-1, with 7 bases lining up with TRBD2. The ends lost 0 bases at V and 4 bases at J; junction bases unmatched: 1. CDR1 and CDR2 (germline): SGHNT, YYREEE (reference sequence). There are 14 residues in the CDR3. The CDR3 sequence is CASSLGGGYNEQFF. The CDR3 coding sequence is TGTGCCAGCAGCTTGGGCGGGGGTTACAATGAGCAGTTCTTC.

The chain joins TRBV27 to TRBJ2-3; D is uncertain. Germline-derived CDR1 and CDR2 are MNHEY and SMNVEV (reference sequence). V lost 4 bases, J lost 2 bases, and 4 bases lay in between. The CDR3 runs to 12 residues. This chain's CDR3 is CASSSFTDTQYF. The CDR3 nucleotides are TGTGCCAGCAGTTCTTTCACAGATACGCAGTATTTT.

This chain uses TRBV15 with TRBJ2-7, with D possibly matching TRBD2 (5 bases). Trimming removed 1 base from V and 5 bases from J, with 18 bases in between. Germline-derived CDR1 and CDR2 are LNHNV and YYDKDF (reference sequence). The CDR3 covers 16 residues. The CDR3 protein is CATSRVLRGRSHEQYF. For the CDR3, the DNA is TGTGCCACCAGCAGAGTTTTACGGGGAAGAAGCCACGAGCAGTACTTC.

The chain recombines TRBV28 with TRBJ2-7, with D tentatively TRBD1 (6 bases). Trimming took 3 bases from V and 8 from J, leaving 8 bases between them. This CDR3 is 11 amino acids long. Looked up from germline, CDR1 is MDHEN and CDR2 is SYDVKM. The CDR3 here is CASSFGQKQYF. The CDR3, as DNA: TGTGCCAGCAGTTTTGGACAGAAGCAGTACTTC.

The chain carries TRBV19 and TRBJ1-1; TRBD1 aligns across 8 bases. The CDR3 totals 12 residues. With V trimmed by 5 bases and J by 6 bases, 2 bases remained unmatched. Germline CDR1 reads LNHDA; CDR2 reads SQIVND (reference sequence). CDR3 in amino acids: CASSLDRAEAFF. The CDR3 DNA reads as TGTGCCAGTAGTCTGGACAGGGCTGAAGCTTTCTTT.

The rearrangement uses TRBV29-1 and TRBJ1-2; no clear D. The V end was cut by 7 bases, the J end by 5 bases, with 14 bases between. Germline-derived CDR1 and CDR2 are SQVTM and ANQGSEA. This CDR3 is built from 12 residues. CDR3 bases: TGCAGCGCCCGGGGAGGGATTTATGGCTACACCTTC. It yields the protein CSARGGIYGYTF.

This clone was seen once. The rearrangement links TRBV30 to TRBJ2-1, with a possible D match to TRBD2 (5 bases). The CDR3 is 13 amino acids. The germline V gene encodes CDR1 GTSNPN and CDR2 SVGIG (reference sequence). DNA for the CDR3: TGTGCTTGCGGCCGGGAACCCTACAATGAGCAGTTCTTC. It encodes CACGREPYNEQFF.

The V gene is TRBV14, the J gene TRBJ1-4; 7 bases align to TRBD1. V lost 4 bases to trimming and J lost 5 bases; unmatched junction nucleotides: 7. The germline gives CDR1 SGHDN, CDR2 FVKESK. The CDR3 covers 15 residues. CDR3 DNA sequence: TGTGCCAGCAGCCCTCTACAGGGGAGGAATGAAAAACTGTTTTTT. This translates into CASSPLQGRNEKLFF.

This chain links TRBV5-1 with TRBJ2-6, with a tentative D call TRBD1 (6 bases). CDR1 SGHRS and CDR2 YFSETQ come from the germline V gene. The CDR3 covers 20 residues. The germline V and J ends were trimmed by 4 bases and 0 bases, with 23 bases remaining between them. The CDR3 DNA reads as TGCGCCAGCAGCGAAAAAGATGGACAGCTATCCCTCTCTGGGGCCAACGTCCTGACTTTC. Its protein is CASSEKDGQLSLSGANVLTF.

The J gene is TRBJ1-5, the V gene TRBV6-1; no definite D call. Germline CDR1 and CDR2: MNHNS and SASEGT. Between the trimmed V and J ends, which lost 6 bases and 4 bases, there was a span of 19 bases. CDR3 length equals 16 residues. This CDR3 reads CASSESRRPGNQPQHF. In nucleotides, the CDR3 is TGTGCCAGCAGCGAATCCAGGCGCCCGGGGAATCAGCCCCAGCATTTT.

The CDR3 DNA sequence: TGTGCCAGTAGTATCGCGGGCGGGAGCTTGAACGAGCAGTACTTC. It yields the protein CASSIAGGSLNEQYF. The rearrangement links TRBV19 to TRBJ2-7; TRBD2 matches at 7 bases. CDR1 is LNHDA and CDR2 is SQIVND in the germline V gene (reference sequence). V was pared by 3 bases and J by 5 bases, with 10 bases of the junction left unmatched. This CDR3 region has 15 residues. Complete variable domain (other parts from reference TRBV19 and TRBJ2-7): DGGITQSPKYLFRKEGQNVTLSCEQNLNHDAMYWYRQDPGQGLRLIYYSQIVNDFQKGDIAEGYSVSREKKESFPLTVTSAQKNPTAFYLCASSIAGGSLNEQYFGPGTRLTVT.

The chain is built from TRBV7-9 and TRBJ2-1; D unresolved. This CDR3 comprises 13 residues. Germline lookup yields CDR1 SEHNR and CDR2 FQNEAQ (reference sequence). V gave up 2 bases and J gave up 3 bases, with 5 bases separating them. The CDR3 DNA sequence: TGTGCCAGCAGCTTACCAGTCTACAATGAGCAGTTCTTC. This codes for CASSLPVYNEQFF.

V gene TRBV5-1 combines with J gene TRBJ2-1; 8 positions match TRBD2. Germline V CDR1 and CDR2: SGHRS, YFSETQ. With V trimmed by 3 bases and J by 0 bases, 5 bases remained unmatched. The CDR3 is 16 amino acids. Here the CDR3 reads CASSSLAGRSYNEQFF. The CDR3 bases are TGCGCCAGCAGCTCCTTAGCGGGACGCTCCTACAATGAGCAGTTCTTC.

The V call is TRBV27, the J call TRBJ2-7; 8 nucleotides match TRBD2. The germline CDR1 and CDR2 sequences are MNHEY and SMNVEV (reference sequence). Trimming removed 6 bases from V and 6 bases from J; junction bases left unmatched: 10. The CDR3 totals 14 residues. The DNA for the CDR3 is TGTGCCAGCAGGGGGGCGGGACTAGTTAGCGAGCAGTACTTC. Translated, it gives CASRGAGLVSEQYF.

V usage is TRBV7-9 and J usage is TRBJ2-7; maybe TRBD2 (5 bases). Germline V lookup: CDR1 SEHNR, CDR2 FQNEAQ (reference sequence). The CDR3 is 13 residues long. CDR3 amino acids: CASSFPGSSPFMV. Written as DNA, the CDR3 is TGTGCCAGCAGCTTTCCGGGATCTTCGCCTTTTATGGTC.

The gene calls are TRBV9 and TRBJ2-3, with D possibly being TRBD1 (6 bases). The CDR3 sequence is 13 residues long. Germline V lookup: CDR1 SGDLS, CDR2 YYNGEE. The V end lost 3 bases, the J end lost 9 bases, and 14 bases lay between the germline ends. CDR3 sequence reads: CASSGRVGGTQYF. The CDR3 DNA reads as TGTGCCAGCAGCGGCCGTGTAGGGGGAACGCAGTATTTT.

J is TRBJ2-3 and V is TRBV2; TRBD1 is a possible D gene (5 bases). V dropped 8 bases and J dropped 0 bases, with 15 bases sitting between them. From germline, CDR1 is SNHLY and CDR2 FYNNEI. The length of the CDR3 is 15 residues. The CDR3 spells CASRKTQGSTDTQYF. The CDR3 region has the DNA TGTGCCAGCCGGAAAACGCAGGGTAGCACAGATACGCAGTATTTT.

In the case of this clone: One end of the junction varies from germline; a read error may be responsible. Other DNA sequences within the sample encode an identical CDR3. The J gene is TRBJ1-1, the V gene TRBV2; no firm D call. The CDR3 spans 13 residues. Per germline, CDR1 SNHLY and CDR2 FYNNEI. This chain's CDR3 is CASSEVVNTEAFF. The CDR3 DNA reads TGTGCCAGCAGCGAGGTCGTGAACACTGAAGCTTTTTTT.

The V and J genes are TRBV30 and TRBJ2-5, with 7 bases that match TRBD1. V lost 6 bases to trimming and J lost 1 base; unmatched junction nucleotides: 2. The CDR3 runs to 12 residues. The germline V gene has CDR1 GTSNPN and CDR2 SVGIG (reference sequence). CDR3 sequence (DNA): TGTGCCTGTAACAGGGGCCAAGAGACCCAGTACTTC. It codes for CACNRGQETQYF.

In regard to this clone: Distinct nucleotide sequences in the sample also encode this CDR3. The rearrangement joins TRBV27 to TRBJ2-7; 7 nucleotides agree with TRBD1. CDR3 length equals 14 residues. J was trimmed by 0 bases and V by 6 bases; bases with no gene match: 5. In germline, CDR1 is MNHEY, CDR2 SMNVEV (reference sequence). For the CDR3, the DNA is TGTGCCAGCAGCTTCAGGGGGAGCTCCTACGAGCAGTACTTC. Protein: CASSFRGSSYEQYF.

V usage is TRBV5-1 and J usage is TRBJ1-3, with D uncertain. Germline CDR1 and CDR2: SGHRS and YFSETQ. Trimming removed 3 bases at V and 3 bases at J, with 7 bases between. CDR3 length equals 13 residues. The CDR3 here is CASSSGNGNTIYF. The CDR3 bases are TGCGCCAGCAGCTCCGGGAATGGAAACACCATATATTTT.

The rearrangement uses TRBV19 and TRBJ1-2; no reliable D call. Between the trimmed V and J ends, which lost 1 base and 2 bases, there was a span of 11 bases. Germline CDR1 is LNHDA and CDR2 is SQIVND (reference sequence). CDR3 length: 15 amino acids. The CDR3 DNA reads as TGTGCCAGTAGTATAGGTTGGACGGGGAACTATGGCTACACCTTC. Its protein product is CASSIGWTGNYGYTF. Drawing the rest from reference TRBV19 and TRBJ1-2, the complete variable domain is DGGITQSPKYLFRKEGQNVTLSCEQNLNHDAMYWYRQDPGQGLRLIYYSQIVNDFQKGDIAEGYSVSREKKESFPLTVTSAQKNPTAFYLCASSIGWTGNYGYTFGSGTRLTVV.

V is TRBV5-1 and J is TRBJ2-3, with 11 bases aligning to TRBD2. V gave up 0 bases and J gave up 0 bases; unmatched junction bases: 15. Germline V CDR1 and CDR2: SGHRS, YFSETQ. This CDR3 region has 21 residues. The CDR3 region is CASSLGPRTSGSVPSTDTQYF. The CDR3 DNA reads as TGCGCCAGCAGCTTGGGGCCCCGCACTAGCGGGAGCGTCCCTAGCACAGATACGCAGTATTTT.

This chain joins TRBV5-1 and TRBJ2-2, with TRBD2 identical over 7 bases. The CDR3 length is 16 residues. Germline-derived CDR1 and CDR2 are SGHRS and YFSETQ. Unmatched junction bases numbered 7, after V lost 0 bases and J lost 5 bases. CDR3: CASSLGVAGETGELFF. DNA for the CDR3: TGCGCCAGCAGCTTGGGGGTAGCGGGCGAGACCGGGGAGCTGTTTTTT.

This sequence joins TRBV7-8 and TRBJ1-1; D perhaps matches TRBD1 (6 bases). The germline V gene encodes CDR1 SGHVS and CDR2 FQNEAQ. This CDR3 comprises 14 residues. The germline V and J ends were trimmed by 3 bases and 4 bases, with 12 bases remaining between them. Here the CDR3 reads CASSFRGGGTEAFF. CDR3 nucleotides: TGTGCCAGCAGCTTCAGGGGAGGGGGCACTGAAGCTTTCTTT.

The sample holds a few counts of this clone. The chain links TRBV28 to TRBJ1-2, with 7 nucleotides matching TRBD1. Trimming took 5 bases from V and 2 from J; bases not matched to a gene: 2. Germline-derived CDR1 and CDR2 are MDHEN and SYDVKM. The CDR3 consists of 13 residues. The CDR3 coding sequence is TGTGCCAGCAGTACGGACAGGAACTATGGCTACACCTTC. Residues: CASSTDRNYGYTF.

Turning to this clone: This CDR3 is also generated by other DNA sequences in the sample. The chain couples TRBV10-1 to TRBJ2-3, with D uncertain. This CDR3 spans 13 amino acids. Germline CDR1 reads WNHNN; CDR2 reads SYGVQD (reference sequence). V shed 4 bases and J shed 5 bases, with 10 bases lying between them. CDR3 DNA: TGCGCCAGCAGTGCTGGGCGCGAAGATACGCAGTATTTT. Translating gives CASSAGREDTQYF.